This entry lists 30 T cell receptor beta chains sequenced from one sample in a study of chemoradiotherapy in HPV16-positive cancers. TCRdb's table, derived via immunoSEQ multiplex PCR, lists solely in-frame clones and lacks some. This sample yields roughly 430 clones, of which less than 85% are seen a single time; 30% to 35% belongs to the top ten. The material sequenced was tumor tissue, taken from a patient who underwent chemoradiotherapy. The receptors here all came from a human donor with HPV-associated anogenital cancer.

CDR3 protein: CASSISTTDTQYF. Here the CDR3 DNA reads TGTGCCAGTAGTATATCGACCACAGATACGCAGTATTTT. V is TRBV19 and J is TRBJ2-3; no clear D gene. V gave up 2 bases and J gave up 2 bases, with 5 bases separating them. The CDR3 loop spans 13 amino acids. Germline V gives CDR1 LNHDA, CDR2 SQIVND (reference sequence).

This sequence joins TRBV11-2 and TRBJ2-7; D ambiguous. V lost 9 bases and J 5 bases, leaving 2 bases between the germline ends. Germline V gene sequence: CDR1 SGHAT, CDR2 FQNNGV. The CDR3 is 8 amino acids. The CDR3 loop reads CASNEQYF. The CDR3 coding sequence is TGTGCCAGTAACGAGCAGTACTTC.

CDR3 residues: CAWSDGITGTGYGYTF. CDR3 DNA: TGTGCCTGGAGTGACGGAATCACCGGGACAGGGTATGGCTACACCTTC. The chain links TRBV30 to TRBJ1-2; TRBD1 agrees at 9 bases. V shed 1 base and J 5 bases; nucleotides not matched to a gene: 11. Germline assignment: CDR1 GTSNPN and CDR2 SVGIG (reference sequence). There are 16 residues in the CDR3.

The genes are TRBV11-2 and TRBJ1-1; D unclear. CDR1 is SGHAT, CDR2 FQNNGV, per germline. Deletions cut 2 bases from V and 1 base from J, with 8 bases between. This CDR3 has 14 residues. The CDR3 bases are TGTGCCAGCAGCTTACAGCACAGGAACACTGAAGCTTTCTTT. It is translated as CASSLQHRNTEAFF.

The V call is TRBV9, the J call TRBJ2-1; TRBD2 matches 12 bases. From germline, CDR1 is SGDLS and CDR2 YYNGEE. The CDR3 has 17 amino acids. Trimming removed 4 bases from V and 5 bases from J; junction bases left unmatched: 10. The CDR3 sequence is CASSYPLAGGLNNEQFF. Here the CDR3 DNA reads TGTGCCAGCAGCTACCCACTAGCGGGGGGCCTAAACAATGAGCAGTTCTTC.

This CDR3 reads CASSEFRGMGNTIYF. The CDR3 region has the DNA TGTGCCAGCAGTGAATTTAGGGGAATGGGAAACACCATATATTTT. V is TRBV6-1 and J is TRBJ1-3, with D possibly TRBD1 on 5 matching bases. CDR3 size: 15 residues. Trimming pared 2 bases from V and 4 bases from J, leaving 12 bases between. Germline loops: CDR1 MNHNS, CDR2 SASEGT.

V gene TRBV7-2 combines with J gene TRBJ2-3; D may be TRBD1 or TRBD2 (6 bases each). CDR1 is SGHTA and CDR2 is FQGNSA in the germline V gene. This CDR3 is 14 amino acids long. V was pared by 8 bases and J by 5 bases, with 17 bases between. The CDR3 is CASLRGRTQDTQYF. In DNA form, the CDR3 reads TGTGCCAGCCTTAGGGGGAGGACACAAGATACGCAGTATTTT.

The gene calls are TRBV6-1 and TRBJ1-5; D not resolved. Germline lookup yields CDR1 MNHNS and CDR2 SASEGT. Trimming removed 2 bases from V and 4 bases from J, with 6 bases in between. The CDR3 spans 13 residues. The CDR3 is CASSENRNQPQHF. The CDR3 bases are TGTGCCAGCAGTGAAAACAGAAATCAGCCCCAGCATTTT.

The chain joins TRBV5-4 to TRBJ2-5; 8 bases agree with TRBD1. The J call could be wrong; TRBJ2-7 is a better fit for the DNA end. Germline loops: CDR1 SGHNT, CDR2 YYREEE (reference sequence). The CDR3 consists of 12 residues. CDR3: CASSRDRYEQYF. As DNA, the CDR3 is TGTGCCAGCAGCCGGGACAGGTACGAGCAGTACTTC.

The rearrangement links TRBV19 to TRBJ1-2; perhaps TRBD1 as D (6 bases). This CDR3 has 16 amino acids. Trimming removed 4 bases from V and 7 bases from J, with 22 bases in between. CDR1 LNHDA and CDR2 SQIVND come from the germline V gene (reference sequence). As DNA, the CDR3 is TGTGCCAGTAGTACCACAGGGAATCCCTTCCTCGGTGGCTACACCTTC. Translation gives CASSTTGNPFLGGYTF.

V gene TRBV16 combines with J gene TRBJ1-5; TRBD1 might be the D (6 bases). V lost 6 bases and J 4 bases, leaving 16 bases between the germline ends. The CDR3 contains 15 residues. Germline V CDR1 and CDR2: KGHSY, FQNENV. CDR3 amino acids: CASSRDTSGNQPQHF. The CDR3 DNA reads TGTGCCAGCAGTCGGGACACGTCGGGAAATCAGCCCCAGCATTTT.

The chain combines TRBV4-3 with TRBJ2-1, with 12 positions matching TRBD2. Per germline, CDR1 LGHNA and CDR2 YSLEER. The CDR3 sequence is 20 residues long. Trimming removed 0 bases from V and 2 bases from J; junction bases left unmatched: 11. The CDR3 DNA is TGCGCCAGCAGCCAAGATCCTAAGCTAGCGGGGGGGGCCCCCTACAATGAGCAGTTCTTC. It codes for CASSQDPKLAGGAPYNEQFF.

The chain couples TRBV25-1 to TRBJ1-3; D gene ambiguous. The CDR3 has 14 residues. Looked up from germline, CDR1 is MGHDK and CDR2 is SYGVNS. The V end lost 1 base, the J end lost 0 bases, and 4 bases lay between the germline ends. CDR3 nucleotide sequence: TGTGCCAGCAGTGAATTGGACTCTGGAAACACCATATATTTT. The encoded protein is CASSELDSGNTIYF.

The rearrangement uses TRBV4-2 and TRBJ2-5; TRBD1 aligns across 8 bases. The germline CDR1 and CDR2 sequences are LGHNA and YNFKEQ. The CDR3 extends over 16 amino acids. J was trimmed by 2 bases and V by 0 bases; bases with no gene match: 5. The CDR3 protein is CASSQDGQGGQETQYF. CDR3 DNA: TGTGCCAGCAGCCAAGATGGACAGGGAGGTCAAGAGACCCAGTACTTC.

This rearrangement joins TRBV30 to TRBJ1-2; no reliable D call. The germline gives CDR1 GTSNPN, CDR2 SVGIG (reference sequence). Trimming left V 1 base short and J 5 bases short, with 11 bases between. The CDR3 has 13 amino acids. The CDR3 loop is CAWSAHSGYGYTF. The CDR3 DNA reads as TGTGCCTGGAGTGCCCACAGCGGGTATGGCTACACCTTC.

A single count supports this clone. This chain joins TRBV13 and TRBJ2-3; 10 nucleotides line up with TRBD2. The trim removed 8 bases at V and 1 base at J, leaving 12 bases unmatched. Looked up from germline, CDR1 is PRHDT and CDR2 is FYEKMQ (reference sequence). The CDR3 is 17 residues long. The chain's CDR3 is CASFGPAGGRGTDTQYF. DNA of the CDR3: TGTGCCAGCTTCGGGCCAGCGGGGGGGCGCGGCACAGATACGCAGTATTTT.

The chain uses TRBV9 and TRBJ1-1; D might be TRBD1 (6 bases). V shed 2 bases and J shed 3 bases, with 20 bases lying between them. Per germline, CDR1 SGDLS and CDR2 YYNGEE. CDR3 size: 17 residues. The CDR3 sequence: CASSVGVGAGSYTEAFF. As DNA, the CDR3 is TGTGCCAGCAGCGTCGGGGTGGGGGCCGGGAGTTACACTGAAGCTTTCTTT.

This chain uses TRBV30 with TRBJ1-5; D remains unclear. V shed 0 bases and J shed 5 bases, with 8 bases lying between them. The CDR3 extends over 13 amino acids. Germline CDR1 reads GTSNPN; CDR2 reads SVGIG (reference sequence). The DNA for the CDR3 is TGTGCCTGGAGTGTACAGTCTGATCAGCCCCAGCATTTT. Translated: CAWSVQSDQPQHF.

V gene TRBV19 combines with J gene TRBJ2-3, with D possibly matching TRBD1 (5 bases). CDR3 length: 13 amino acids. Looked up from germline, CDR1 is LNHDA and CDR2 is SQIVND (reference sequence). The V gene lost 5 bases and the J gene lost 2 bases, with 8 bases spanning the gap. The CDR3 sequence is CASSQGTTDTQYF. CDR3 coding DNA: TGTGCCAGTAGTCAGGGAACCACAGATACGCAGTATTTT.

This clone has only one observation. The V call is TRBV5-6, the J call TRBJ2-1; 8 nucleotides agree with TRBD2. CDR3 size: 16 residues. The V gene end was trimmed by 0 bases and the J gene end by 0 bases; junction bases not matched to a gene: 2. Germline V gives CDR1 SGHDT, CDR2 YYEEEE. CDR3 sequence: CASSLAGGGSYNEQFF. CDR3 sequence (DNA): TGTGCCAGCAGCTTGGCCGGGGGGGGCTCCTACAATGAGCAGTTCTTC. The entire variable domain, with the rest obtained from reference TRBV5-6 and TRBJ2-1, is as follows: DAGVTQSPTHLIKTRGQQVTLRCSPKSGHDTVSWYQQALGQGPQFIFQYYEEEERQRGNFPDRFSGHQFPNYSSELNVNALLLGDSALYLCASSLAGGGSYNEQFFGPGTRLTVL.

The J gene is TRBJ2-7, the V gene TRBV4-1, with 9 bases aligning to TRBD1. The J segment lost 8 bases and the V segment lost 0 bases, leaving 11 bases of the junction unmatched. Germline V gene lookup returns CDR1 MGHRA and CDR2 YSYEKL. This CDR3 is built from 16 residues. CDR3 sequence: CASSQDAGQGTTQQYF. The DNA of the CDR3 is TGCGCCAGCAGCCAAGATGCGGGACAGGGTACCACTCAGCAGTACTTC.

The chain employs TRBV14 and TRBJ2-7; TRBD1 matches 8 bases. V shed 4 bases, J shed 1 base, and the junction held 3 bases outside the gene matches. The CDR3 has 14 amino acids. Germline V gives CDR1 SGHDN, CDR2 FVKESK. This CDR3 is CASSPRTGSYEQYF. CDR3 DNA: TGTGCCAGCAGCCCGCGGACAGGGTCCTACGAGCAGTACTTC.

The rearrangement links TRBV5-5 to TRBJ2-1, with no clear D. Trimming removed 4 bases at V and 5 bases at J, with 7 bases between. The germline V gene has CDR1 SGHKS and CDR2 YYEKEE (reference sequence). CDR3 size: 12 residues. The CDR3 sequence: CASSGINNEQFF. The CDR3 nucleotides are TGTGCCAGCAGCGGTATTAACAATGAGCAGTTCTTC.

The chain links TRBV7-3 to TRBJ1-4; TRBD1 might be the D (5 bases). The germline V gene has CDR1 SGHTA and CDR2 FQGTGA. The CDR3 is 15 residues long. V shed 5 bases and J shed 2 bases, with 12 bases lying between them. The CDR3 region is CASSLGGGTNEKLFF. DNA for the CDR3: TGTGCCAGCAGCCTGGGGGGTGGCACTAATGAAAAACTGTTTTTT.

The chain links TRBV7-4 to TRBJ1-5; 10 positions match TRBD1. This CDR3 is built from 18 residues. Germline V CDR1 and CDR2: SGHVT, SQSDAQ. J was trimmed by 6 bases and V by 0 bases; bases with no gene match: 11. CDR3 loop: CASSLAYGQGEKSQPQHF. CDR3 in DNA: TGTGCCAGCAGCTTAGCTTATGGACAGGGGGAAAAGAGTCAGCCCCAGCATTTT.

The rearrangement joins TRBV7-2 to TRBJ1-2; tentative D call: TRBD1 (5 bases). The CDR3 has 14 residues. CDR1 and CDR2 from the germline V gene are SGHTA and FQGNSA. Trimming cost V 5 bases and J 7 bases, with 17 bases left between them. CDR3 nucleotides: TGTGCCAGCAGCACAAGGGGAGGATCAGCTGGCTACACCTTC. Protein product: CASSTRGGSAGYTF.

This chain connects TRBV5-1 to TRBJ1-1; D remains ambiguous. Germline V lookup: CDR1 SGHRS, CDR2 YFSETQ. The V end was cut by 3 bases, the J end by 0 bases, with 15 bases between. CDR3 length: 16 residues. CDR3 DNA sequence: TGCGCCAGCAGCTCCCGACACGCTGAGATGAACACTGAAGCTTTCTTT. It codes for CASSSRHAEMNTEAFF.

This chain connects TRBV4-2 to TRBJ1-5; D is perhaps TRBD1 (5 bases). Per the germline V gene, CDR1 is LGHNA and CDR2 is YNFKEQ. Trimming stripped 1 base from V and 6 bases from J, with 16 bases between. This CDR3 is built from 16 residues. The CDR3 sequence: CASSQVSGQGGQPQHF. The CDR3 region has the DNA TGTGCCAGCAGCCAAGTATCGGGTCAGGGTGGTCAGCCCCAGCATTTT.

The rearrangement uses TRBV18 and TRBJ2-3, with 7 bases matching TRBD1. V shed 6 bases and J 2 bases; nucleotides not matched to a gene: 8. The CDR3 has 15 amino acids. From germline, CDR1 is KGHSH and CDR2 LQKENI. CDR3 loop: CASSSGQLFTDTQYF. The CDR3 bases are TGTGCCAGCTCGTCGGGACAGTTATTCACAGATACGCAGTATTTT. Based on the CDR3 plus reference TRBV18 and TRBJ2-3, the full variable domain is NAGVMQNPRHLVRRRGQEARLRCSPMKGHSHVYWYRQLPEEGLKFMVYLQKENIIDESGMPKERFSAEFPKEGPSILRIQQVVRGDSAAYFCASSSGQLFTDTQYFGPGTRLTVL.

This clone was counted only a few times. This chain connects TRBV7-9 to TRBJ1-2; D ambiguous. V lost 8 bases and J 2 bases, leaving 18 bases between the germline ends. Germline assignment: CDR1 SEHNR and CDR2 FQNEAQ (reference sequence). The CDR3 is made up of 15 amino acids. The CDR3 region has the DNA TGTGCCAGCGGCAAGTACAGCTCTAACAACTATGGCTACACCTTC. Amino acid sequence: CASGKYSSNNYGYTF.